These 29 T cell receptor beta chains originate from one sample sequenced in a study of blood T cell repertoires in COVID-19 (dated by TCRdb to 2020 to 2022). Libraries were built with the immunoSEQ multiplex PCR assay. The immuneACCESS repertoire file appears here via TCRdb, limited to in-frame rearrangements. These files lack a portion of the clones; in checked studies, under half of the deficit traces to unresolved V genes, and the cause of the others is not known. The sample table shows 150,000 or so clones, and about nine tenths are seen once. The biggest ten clones account for about 2.5% of the sample. Sequencing was done on a sample of peripheral blood. All receptors come from a man between 18 and 35 years old with acute or convalescent COVID-19.

This clone was counted only a few times. This chain uses TRBV27 with TRBJ1-1, with 8 bases lining up with TRBD1. Germline-derived CDR1 and CDR2 are MNHEY and SMNVEV (reference sequence). V dropped 3 bases and J dropped 3; count of bases not matched to a gene: 9. The CDR3 extends over 16 amino acids. CDR3 sequence reads: CASSLLRGRGDTEAFF. CDR3 DNA: TGTGCCAGCAGTTTGCTCAGGGGGCGAGGGGACACTGAAGCTTTCTTT.

The chain combines TRBV5-1 with TRBJ1-5; a weak D match, TRBD1 (5 bases). Germline V CDR1 and CDR2: SGHRS, YFSETQ. The CDR3 is 14 amino acids. V lost 5 bases and J lost 5, with 14 bases in between. CDR3 coding DNA: TGCGCCAGCAGTCGGGACGGGGGTGATCAGCCCCAGCATTTT. Its translation: CASSRDGGDQPQHF.

The gene calls are TRBV5-4 and TRBJ1-2, with 7 nucleotides matching TRBD1. The CDR3 spans 16 residues. V shed 3 bases, J shed 1 base, and the junction held 9 bases outside the gene matches. Germline V gene data show CDR1 as SGHNT and CDR2 as YYREEE (reference sequence). CDR3 in amino acids: CASSSPAGTVNYGYTF. In DNA form, the CDR3 reads TGTGCCAGCAGCTCGCCGGCCGGGACAGTTAACTATGGCTACACCTTC.

This chain links TRBV2 with TRBJ2-7, with D possibly TRBD1 on 6 matching bases. Trimming took off 4 bases at V and 3 bases at J, with 13 bases between the two ends. Per the germline V gene, CDR1 is SNHLY and CDR2 is FYNNEI. The CDR3 is 14 residues long. In DNA, the CDR3 is TGTGCCAGCAGTGCAGAAGGGGGTGGCTACGAGCAGTACTTC. Protein sequence: CASSAEGGGYEQYF. Full variable domain (rest looked up from reference TRBV2 and TRBJ2-7): EPEVTQTPSHQVTQMGQEVILRCVPISNHLYFYWYRQILGQKVEFLVSFYNNEISEKSEIFDDQFSVERPDGSNFTLKIRSTKLEDSAMYFCASSAEGGGYEQYFGPGTRLTVT.

This chain uses TRBV19 with TRBJ1-1; weak D call: TRBD1 (6 bases). This CDR3 contains 16 residues. V was trimmed by 1 base and J by 8 bases, leaving 20 bases between them. The germline V gene encodes CDR1 LNHDA and CDR2 SQIVND (reference sequence). CDR3 region: CASSIGPVTGSGEAFF. For the CDR3, the DNA is TGTGCCAGTAGTATAGGTCCTGTAACAGGGAGTGGGGAAGCTTTCTTT. Full variable domain (outside the CDR3, taken from reference TRBV19 and TRBJ1-1): DGGITQSPKYLFRKEGQNVTLSCEQNLNHDAMYWYRQDPGQGLRLIYYSQIVNDFQKGDIAEGYSVSREKKESFPLTVTSAQKNPTAFYLCASSIGPVTGSGEAFFGQGTRLTVV.

The rearrangement uses TRBV12-5 and TRBJ2-1; 10 nucleotides line up with TRBD1. The CDR3 is 14 residues long. V shed 1 base and J 7 bases; nucleotides not matched to a gene: 1. Looked up from germline, CDR1 is LGHNT and CDR2 is FRNRAP. The CDR3: CASGLGQGANEQFF. CDR3 nucleotide sequence: TGTGCTAGTGGTTTGGGACAGGGGGCAAATGAGCAGTTCTTC.

This chain connects TRBV5-4 to TRBJ1-4; unclear D gene. Germline V gene lookup returns CDR1 SGHNT and CDR2 YYREEE (reference sequence). The CDR3 runs 14 residues. Trimming took off 0 bases at V and 1 base at J, with 4 bases between the two ends. The CDR3 protein is CASSLDLTNEKLFF. The CDR3 DNA is TGTGCCAGCAGCTTGGATCTAACTAATGAAAAACTGTTTTTT. Combining the CDR3 with reference TRBV5-4 and TRBJ1-4 gives the whole variable domain ETGVTQSPTHLIKTRGQQVTLRCSSQSGHNTVSWYQQALGQGPQFIFQYYREEENGRGNFPPRFSGLQFPNYSSELNVNALELDDSALYLCASSLDLTNEKLFFGSGTQLSVL.

Here the CDR3 DNA reads TGTGCCAGCTCACCAGGTCCAGGGTTAAATCAGCCCCAGCATTTT. Protein product: CASSPGPGLNQPQHF. The chain uses TRBV18 and TRBJ1-5; possible D gene TRBD1, 5 bases. The CDR3 sequence is 15 residues long. Germline CDR1 KGHSH, CDR2 LQKENI. V shed 2 bases and J shed 4 bases, with 12 bases lying between them.

This clone was detected once. The chain couples TRBV6-5 to TRBJ1-5; tentative D call: TRBD1 (5 bases). Trimming stripped 8 bases from V and 7 bases from J, with 15 bases between. This CDR3 has 13 residues. Germline V gene lookup returns CDR1 MNHEY and CDR2 SVGAGI. The CDR3 coding sequence is TGTGCCAGCGGGGGGGAGCCGGACCAGCCCCAGCATTTT. Amino acid sequence: CASGGEPDQPQHF.

This chain uses TRBV24-1 with TRBJ2-7; perhaps TRBD2 as D (5 bases). The CDR3 runs to 13 residues. Germline V lookup: CDR1 KGHDR, CDR2 SFDVKD. V was cut by 6 bases and J by 4 bases, with 12 bases left in between. The CDR3 nucleotides read TGTGCCACCAGTTTTGGGGAGAAATACGAGCAGTACTTC. This codes for CATSFGEKYEQYF.

The gene calls are TRBV9 and TRBJ2-1; D is unresolved. Germline lookup yields CDR1 SGDLS and CDR2 YYNGEE. The CDR3 runs 13 residues. Deletions cut 0 bases from V and 4 bases from J, with 5 bases between. The CDR3 reads CASSVAQYNEQFF. The CDR3 coding sequence is TGTGCCAGCAGCGTAGCCCAGTACAATGAGCAGTTCTTC.

V usage is TRBV5-6 and J usage is TRBJ2-3, with 7 bases identical to TRBD2. The CDR3 has 15 residues. J was trimmed by 5 bases and V by 0 bases; bases with no gene match: 6. The V gene's germline CDR1 is SGHDT and CDR2 YYEEEE. The CDR3 is CASSLGLANRDTQYF. The DNA of the CDR3 is TGTGCCAGCAGCTTGGGACTAGCCAACAGAGATACGCAGTATTTT.

This clone was picked up one time. The rearrangement joins TRBV2 to TRBJ1-2; D not resolved. The V end was cut by 5 bases, the J end by 3 bases, with 13 bases between. Germline V gives CDR1 SNHLY, CDR2 FYNNEI. CDR3 length: 14 amino acids. In nucleotides, the CDR3 is TGTGCCAGCAGTATTTTAATTTCGGACTATGGCTACACCTTC. Translation: CASSILISDYGYTF.

The rearrangement uses TRBV7-2 and TRBJ1-1; D might be TRBD1 (5 bases). The CDR3 spans 15 residues. The V gene lost 4 bases and the J gene lost 11 bases, with 23 bases spanning the gap. Germline loops: CDR1 SGHTA, CDR2 FQGNSA. The CDR3 here is CASSSPGLTANLAFF. CDR3 sequence (DNA): TGTGCCAGCAGCTCACCGGGACTCACCGCTAATTTGGCTTTCTTT.

A single count supports this clone. The chain uses TRBV5-1 and TRBJ1-1, with 11 bases identical to TRBD1. The CDR3 consists of 14 residues. J lost 3 bases, V lost 4 bases, and 2 bases had no gene match. Germline V gives CDR1 SGHRS, CDR2 YFSETQ. CDR3 in DNA: TGCGCCAGCAGCGTGGGACAGGGGGACACTGAAGCTTTCTTT. Protein product: CASSVGQGDTEAFF.

V usage is TRBV6-1 and J usage is TRBJ2-3, with 13 nucleotides matching TRBD2. In germline, CDR1 is MNHNS, CDR2 SASEGT. The CDR3 consists of 19 residues. The junction had 15 bases not matched to a gene; V was cut back by 2 bases and J by 7 bases. The CDR3 loop reads CASSELSRLLAGGPNTQYF. The DNA of the CDR3 is TGTGCCAGCAGTGAACTCTCCCGCCTACTAGCGGGGGGGCCGAATACGCAGTATTTT.

The count of this clone is one. The chain recombines TRBV5-1 with TRBJ2-7; 8 bases map to TRBD1. V lost 4 bases, J lost 2 bases, and 5 bases stayed unmatched. The CDR3 loop spans 14 amino acids. Germline V lookup: CDR1 SGHRS, CDR2 YFSETQ. The CDR3 DNA reads TGCGCCAGCAGCCAACAACAGGGGGCCTACGAGCAGTACTTC. This gives the protein CASSQQQGAYEQYF. Full variable domain (missing parts from reference TRBV5-1 and TRBJ2-7): KAGVTQTPRYLIKTRGQQVTLSCSPISGHRSVSWYQQTPGQGLQFLFEYFSETQRNKGNFPGRFSGRQFSNSRSEMNVSTLELGDSALYLCASSQQQGAYEQYFGPGTRLTVT.

The rearrangement uses TRBV11-2 and TRBJ1-6; D is unresolved. The germline V and J ends were trimmed by 3 bases and 0 bases, with 12 bases remaining between them. This CDR3 comprises 17 residues. From germline, CDR1 is SGHAT and CDR2 FQNNGV. DNA of the CDR3: TGTGCCAGCAGCTTGAGAGGGTCTAGCTCCTATAATTCACCCCTCCACTTT. Encoded protein: CASSLRGSSSYNSPLHF.

This clone has only a few counts. The sample holds other DNA sequences that translate to the same CDR3. This chain uses TRBV5-1 with TRBJ2-5, with 14 bases that match TRBD2. CDR1 and CDR2 from the germline V gene are SGHRS and YFSETQ. V shed 0 bases, J shed 4 bases, and the junction held 5 bases outside the gene matches. This CDR3 is built from 17 residues. CDR3 bases: TGCGCCAGCAGCTTGGGGGGACTAGCGGGAGTGAGAGAGACCCAGTACTTC. It is translated as CASSLGGLAGVRETQYF.

J is TRBJ1-1 and V is TRBV3-1 (or the pseudogene TRBV3-2), with a weak D call TRBD1 (6 bases). Germline V gene lookup returns CDR1 LGHDT and CDR2 YNNKEL (reference sequence). CDR3 length equals 15 residues. Trimming pared 3 bases from V and 1 base from J, leaving 12 bases between. Written as DNA, the CDR3 is TGTGCCAGCAGCCACACCGGGACACCGAACACTGAAGCTTTCTTT. Its translation is CASSHTGTPNTEAFF.

The chain carries TRBV7-6 and TRBJ2-1; 12 bases are a match to TRBD1. V lost 4 bases, J lost 8 bases, and 9 bases stayed unmatched. The CDR3 has 16 residues. Germline CDR1 and CDR2: SGHVS and FNYEAQ. The CDR3 nucleotides are TGTGCCAGCAGCTCGTCTCCGGGACAGGGGGCCTATGAGCAGTTCTTC. Protein product: CASSSSPGQGAYEQFF.

The rearrangement uses TRBV7-2 and TRBJ2-5; weak D call: TRBD2 (5 bases). Germline V lookup: CDR1 SGHTA, CDR2 FQGNSA. CDR3 size: 14 residues. Trimming pared 6 bases from V and 5 bases from J, leaving 16 bases between. The CDR3 region is CASRKDRGKETQYF. CDR3 DNA: TGTGCCAGCAGGAAGGACCGGGGTAAGGAGACCCAGTACTTC.

This clone came up once. The DNA of the CDR3 is TGTGCCAGCAGCCAGACAAGGGGGCTTAATGAAAAACTGTTTTTT. It yields the protein CASSQTRGLNEKLFF. V usage is TRBV3-1 (or the pseudogene TRBV3-2) and J usage is TRBJ1-4, with 7 bases identical to TRBD1. V dropped 3 bases and J dropped 4; count of bases not matched to a gene: 5. The CDR3 runs to 15 residues. CDR1 is LGHDT, CDR2 YNNKEL, per germline (reference sequence).

This sequence joins TRBV4-1 and TRBJ2-3; 9 bases match TRBD2. Trimming at V came to 0 bases and at J to 2 bases, leaving 3 bases not matched to a gene. This CDR3 has 16 amino acids. Germline CDR1 MGHRA, CDR2 YSYEKL. Here the CDR3 reads CASSQDLAGLTDTQYF. CDR3 DNA sequence: TGCGCCAGCAGCCAAGATCTAGCGGGGCTCACAGATACGCAGTATTTT.

Only one count was recorded for this clone. The rearrangement links TRBV6-5 to TRBJ1-1; TRBD1 matches at 8 bases. Trimming at V came to 6 bases and at J to 1 base, leaving 4 bases not matched to a gene. CDR1 MNHEY and CDR2 SVGAGI come from the germline V gene. The CDR3 covers 14 residues. The CDR3 protein is CASRRDRWNTEAFF. CDR3 DNA: TGTGCCAGCAGGCGGGACAGGTGGAACACTGAAGCTTTCTTT.

V gene TRBV9 combines with J gene TRBJ2-1, with 8 bases that match TRBD1. Per the germline V gene, CDR1 is SGDLS and CDR2 is YYNGEE. With V trimmed by 3 bases and J by 8 bases, 10 bases remained unmatched. The CDR3 runs 15 residues. CDR3 in amino acids: CASSATHQGADEQFF. The DNA of the CDR3 is TGTGCCAGCAGCGCGACACATCAGGGGGCCGATGAGCAGTTCTTC.

V gene TRBV6-5 combines with J gene TRBJ1-2; tentative D call: TRBD1 (5 bases). V dropped 2 bases and J dropped 5 bases, with 12 bases sitting between them. This CDR3 is 14 amino acids long. From germline, CDR1 is MNHEY and CDR2 SVGAGI. This CDR3 is CASSYNGGDYGYTF. Here the CDR3 DNA reads TGTGCCAGCAGTTACAATGGGGGGGATTATGGCTACACCTTC.

The chain couples TRBV14 to TRBJ1-2, with 8 bases lining up with TRBD1. Per the germline V gene, CDR1 is SGHDN and CDR2 is FVKESK. The CDR3 contains 16 residues. J was trimmed by 3 bases and V by 1 base; bases with no gene match: 7. CDR3 coding DNA: TGTGCCAGCAGCCAAGTAGGACAGGGTTTCGACTATGGCTACACCTTC. This sequence encodes CASSQVGQGFDYGYTF.

The rearrangement links TRBV5-1 to TRBJ2-3; maybe TRBD2 (5 bases). Germline lookup yields CDR1 SGHRS and CDR2 YFSETQ. Trimming removed 2 bases at V and 2 bases at J, with 15 bases between. The CDR3 length is 16 residues. The CDR3 DNA reads TGCGCCAGCAGCTTAGGGAGTAGCGACTACACAGATACGCAGTATTTT. It is translated as CASSLGSSDYTDTQYF.